A single sample gave rise to the 32 T cell receptor beta chains below, sequenced in a study of B cell selection in AIRE deficiency. The regulatory T cell sort gate was CD4+CD25hiCD127low/negative. TCRdb keeps only in-frame clones here, not all; method: immunoSEQ multiplex PCR. The table includes about 22,000 clones, nearly 95% detected once. The material sequenced was CD4+CD25+ Tregs sorted from PBMCs. The receptors originated from a human donor in good health.

The V and J genes are TRBV12-5 and TRBJ2-1; no reliable D call. Germline V gene sequence: CDR1 LGHNT, CDR2 FRNRAP. Trimming took 2 bases from V and 5 from J, leaving 4 bases between them. The CDR3 totals 12 residues. The CDR3 sequence: CASGLFDNEQFF. The CDR3 coding sequence is TGTGCTAGTGGTTTGTTCGACAATGAGCAGTTCTTC.

The chain is built from TRBV2 and TRBJ2-3; 7 bases map to TRBD1. The CDR3 sequence is 13 residues long. The ends lost 8 bases at V and 9 bases at J; junction bases unmatched: 11. The germline CDR1 and CDR2 sequences are SNHLY and FYNNEI. The CDR3, as DNA: TGTGCCAGCCGACTCCAGACAGGGAACACGCAGTATTTT. Encoded protein: CASRLQTGNTQYF.

The genes are TRBV5-1 and TRBJ2-3; D uncertain. The V gene lost 3 bases and the J gene lost 2 bases, with 10 bases spanning the gap. The germline gives CDR1 SGHRS, CDR2 YFSETQ. The CDR3 is 14 amino acids. The CDR3 loop reads CASSYGRPTDTQYF. The CDR3 DNA reads as TGCGCCAGCAGCTATGGAAGGCCCACAGATACGCAGTATTTT.

The chain links TRBV4-3 to TRBJ2-2, with D possibly matching TRBD1 (5 bases). The CDR3 spans 14 residues. Trimming removed 1 base at V and 6 bases at J, with 9 bases between. Germline V gives CDR1 LGHNA, CDR2 YSLEER. The CDR3 DNA follows: TGCGCCAGCAGCCAAGGTACAGGCGCCGGGGAGCTGTTTTTT. It codes for CASSQGTGAGELFF.

The V call is TRBV11-3, the J call TRBJ2-3; no reliable D call. V was cut by 1 base and J by 1 base, with 3 bases left in between. Germline loops: CDR1 SGHNT, CDR2 YENEEA. This CDR3 has 13 residues. The CDR3 region has the DNA TGTGCCAGCAGCTTAGCGGGCACAGATACGCAGTATTTT. Its translation is CASSLAGTDTQYF.

This rearrangement joins TRBV12-5 to TRBJ2-3, with 10 bases aligning to TRBD1. CDR1 is LGHNT, CDR2 FRNRAP, per germline. V lost 5 bases, J lost 6 bases, and 8 bases stayed unmatched. CDR3 length: 15 amino acids. This CDR3 is CASGLRTGGMDTQYF. CDR3 DNA: TGTGCTAGTGGTCTACGGACAGGGGGGATGGATACGCAGTATTTT.

The chain couples TRBV6-1 to TRBJ2-7; 8 bases agree with TRBD2. This CDR3 spans 13 amino acids. Germline assignment: CDR1 MNHNS and CDR2 SASEGT. The CDR3 DNA follows: TGTAACCGGGGGGGATTTTCAACCTACGAGCAGTACTTC. Its protein is CNRGGFSTYEQYF.

J is TRBJ1-2 and V is TRBV5-1, with D perhaps TRBD1 (5 bases). The CDR3 has 13 amino acids. CDR1 and CDR2 (germline): SGHRS, YFSETQ. The ends were cut back, 0 bases at V and 5 bases at J, with 8 bases in the middle. In DNA, the CDR3 is TGCGCCAGCAGCTTGGGGGGCCAATATGGCTACACCTTC. This translates into CASSLGGQYGYTF.

The gene calls are TRBV4-1 and TRBJ2-7; D is perhaps TRBD2 (5 bases). The germline V gene has CDR1 MGHRA and CDR2 YSYEKL. This CDR3 has 15 amino acids. The germline V and J ends were trimmed by 0 bases and 1 base, with 10 bases remaining between them. CDR3: CASSQEGSLSYEQYF. The CDR3 coding sequence is TGCGCCAGCAGCCAAGAGGGGAGTTTGTCCTACGAGCAGTACTTC.

The chain employs TRBV5-1 and TRBJ2-7, with TRBD2 as a possible D gene (6 bases). CDR1 and CDR2 from the germline V gene are SGHRS and YFSETQ. This CDR3 contains 17 residues. Trimming stripped 0 bases from V and 3 bases from J, with 19 bases between. CDR3 sequence reads: CASSLEVSPGLRYEQYF. The CDR3, as DNA: TGCGCCAGCAGCTTGGAAGTCTCACCGGGACTCCGCTACGAGCAGTACTTC.

J is TRBJ1-3 and V is TRBV9; TRBD1 agrees at 8 bases. This CDR3 region has 17 residues. Per germline, CDR1 SGDLS and CDR2 YYNGEE. The J segment lost 0 bases and the V segment lost 2 bases, leaving 7 bases of the junction unmatched. CDR3 in DNA: TGTGCCAGCAGCGTGAAACAGGGGGGAAACTCTGGAAACACCATATATTTT. The encoded protein is CASSVKQGGNSGNTIYF.

DNA of the CDR3: TGTGCCAGCAGCCCTCCGGGCTACGAGCAGTACTTC. Protein: CASSPPGYEQYF. This chain joins TRBV16 and TRBJ2-7; no clear D. CDR3 length: 12 amino acids. From germline, CDR1 is KGHSY and CDR2 FQNENV. Trimming shortened V by 4 bases and J by 3 bases, and 7 bases separated the two germline ends.

This chain connects TRBV27 to TRBJ2-1; 7 bases fit TRBD2. CDR1 and CDR2 (germline): MNHEY, SMNVEV (reference sequence). There are 13 residues in the CDR3. J lost 12 bases, V lost 8 bases, and 13 bases had no gene match. In DNA, the CDR3 is TGTGCCAGCTCAGGCAAAGCGGGAAGGCGGCAGTTCTTC. Translation gives CASSGKAGRRQFF.

This clone was seen only a few times. This chain joins TRBV19 and TRBJ1-1; D not resolved. The CDR3 is 14 amino acids. V gave up 1 base and J gave up 1 base, with 7 bases separating them. Germline-derived CDR1 and CDR2 are LNHDA and SQIVND (reference sequence). This CDR3 reads CASSIVLGNTEAFF. The CDR3 DNA sequence: TGTGCCAGTAGTATAGTTTTGGGGAACACTGAAGCTTTCTTT.

The count of this clone is one. The chain is built from TRBV6-6 and TRBJ1-6; D not certain. Between the trimmed V and J ends, which lost 0 bases and 7 bases, there was a span of 7 bases. The germline gives CDR1 MNHNY, CDR2 SVGAGI (reference sequence). The CDR3 covers 14 residues. The CDR3 coding sequence is TGTGCCAGCAGTTACTCAGGGTTGAATTCACCCCTCCACTTT. This encodes CASSYSGLNSPLHF.

V and J are TRBV10-2 and TRBJ2-1, with unresolved D. The germline V gene encodes CDR1 WSHSY and CDR2 SAAADI. The CDR3 sequence is 14 residues long. Trimming removed 9 bases at V and 3 bases at J, with 15 bases between. The CDR3 bases are TGCGCCAGTATAGGAAGCGCCTTCTACAATGAGCAGTTCTTC. Residues: CASIGSAFYNEQFF.

The V gene is TRBV5-1, the J gene TRBJ2-2, with a weak D call TRBD1 (6 bases). The germline gives CDR1 SGHRS, CDR2 YFSETQ. The V end was cut by 3 bases, the J end by 0 bases, with 9 bases between. CDR3 size: 15 residues. The DNA for the CDR3 is TGCGCCAGCAGCTCGGACAGTTCGAACACCGGGGAGCTGTTTTTT. This sequence encodes CASSSDSSNTGELFF.

V is TRBV11-3 and J is TRBJ2-1; no definite D call. There are 14 residues in the CDR3. Trimming pared 2 bases from V and 3 bases from J, leaving 8 bases between. Per germline, CDR1 SGHNT and CDR2 YENEEA. In nucleotides, the CDR3 is TGTGCCAGCAGCTTAAATGGGGACTACAATGAGCAGTTCTTC. Translating gives CASSLNGDYNEQFF.

The chain couples TRBV19 to TRBJ2-1; 12 bases are shared with TRBD2. The CDR3 contains 14 residues. The J segment lost 8 bases and the V segment lost 9 bases, leaving 8 bases of the junction unmatched. The germline V gene has CDR1 LNHDA and CDR2 SQIVND (reference sequence). The CDR3 DNA follows: TGTGCCAGCCGTGAGACTAGCGGGAGATATGAGCAGTTCTTC. It specifies CASRETSGRYEQFF. The whole variable domain, filled in from reference TRBV19 and TRBJ2-1, reads DGGITQSPKYLFRKEGQNVTLSCEQNLNHDAMYWYRQDPGQGLRLIYYSQIVNDFQKGDIAEGYSVSREKKESFPLTVTSAQKNPTAFYLCASRETSGRYEQFFGPGTRLTVL.

The rearrangement uses TRBV11-3 and TRBJ2-7; D may match TRBD1 or TRBD2 (5 bases each). The CDR3 sequence is 15 residues long. Trimming took off 5 bases at V and 4 bases at J, with 18 bases between the two ends. The germline CDR1 and CDR2 sequences are SGHNT and YENEEA. CDR3 protein: CASSPHRGAIYEQYF. CDR3 sequence (DNA): TGTGCCAGCAGCCCACACCGGGGCGCGATTTACGAGCAGTACTTC. Looking up the rest from reference TRBV11-3 and TRBJ2-7 gives the full variable domain: EAGVVQSPRYKIIEKKQPVAFWCNPISGHNTLYWYLQNLGQGPELLIRYENEEAVDDSQLPKDRFSAERLKGVDSTLKIQPAELGDSAVYLCASSPHRGAIYEQYFGPGTRLTVT.

The CDR3 sequence is CASSLGLGLGYGYTF. The CDR3 bases are TGCGCCAGCAGCTTGGGTTTGGGGCTGGGCTATGGCTACACCTTC. This sequence joins TRBV5-1 and TRBJ1-2; D perhaps matches TRBD1 (5 bases). Between the trimmed V and J ends, which lost 0 bases and 4 bases, there was a span of 13 bases. CDR3 size: 15 residues. Germline CDR1 is SGHRS and CDR2 is YFSETQ.

The chain recombines TRBV11-1 with TRBJ1-1; D is undetermined. The CDR3 extends over 13 amino acids. Germline V gene sequence: CDR1 SGHAT, CDR2 FQDESV (reference sequence). V lost 1 base, J lost 6 bases, and 9 bases lay in between. The CDR3 bases are TGTGCCAGCAGCTTAGTGGCAGGCGCTGAAGCTTTCTTT. This translates into CASSLVAGAEAFF.

CDR3 residues: CASSEVTGDTQYF. The CDR3 coding sequence is TGTGCCAGCAGTGAAGTGACGGGGGATACGCAGTATTTT. The chain joins TRBV6-1 to TRBJ2-3, with a tentative D call TRBD2 (5 bases). The CDR3 extends over 13 amino acids. The V and J ends lost 1 base and 6 bases respectively, with 8 bases between them. Per the germline V gene, CDR1 is MNHNS and CDR2 is SASEGT.

The rearrangement links TRBV7-2 to TRBJ2-7; D gene uncertain. V gave up 1 base and J gave up 3 bases, with 10 bases separating them. The CDR3 contains 14 residues. Germline assignment: CDR1 SGHTA and CDR2 FQGNSA. CDR3 sequence reads: CASSLVDGDYEQYF. The CDR3 bases are TGTGCCAGCAGCTTAGTCGACGGAGACTACGAGCAGTACTTC.

The gene calls are TRBV2 and TRBJ1-1; a weak D match, TRBD1 (5 bases). V shed 8 bases and J shed 1 base, with 11 bases lying between them. CDR1 and CDR2 (germline): SNHLY, FYNNEI. This CDR3 contains 13 residues. The CDR3 sequence is CASSGDGNTEAFF. For the CDR3, the DNA is TGTGCCAGCTCCGGGGACGGGAACACTGAAGCTTTCTTT. Supplemented by reference TRBV2 and TRBJ1-1, the full variable domain reads EPEVTQTPSHQVTQMGQEVILRCVPISNHLYFYWYRQILGQKVEFLVSFYNNEISEKSEIFDDQFSVERPDGSNFTLKIRSTKLEDSAMYFCASSGDGNTEAFFGQGTRLTVV.

The V gene is TRBV11-3, the J gene TRBJ2-5; the D gene is possibly TRBD1 (6 bases). The germline V gene has CDR1 SGHNT and CDR2 YENEEA. The length of the CDR3 is 15 residues. Trimming left V 1 base short and J 4 bases short, with 13 bases between. CDR3 residues: CASSLGAGEGETQYF. CDR3 nucleotides: TGTGCCAGCAGCTTAGGCGCAGGGGAAGGAGAGACCCAGTACTTC.

The chain is built from TRBV30 and TRBJ1-4; weak D call: TRBD1 (5 bases). The germline gives CDR1 GTSNPN, CDR2 SVGIG (reference sequence). CDR3 size: 13 residues. Between the trimmed V and J ends, which lost 5 bases and 8 bases, there was a span of 15 bases. The CDR3 protein is CAWATGNSEKLFF. The CDR3 DNA reads as TGTGCCTGGGCAACAGGTAACAGCGAAAAACTGTTTTTT.

This clone was found once. V usage is TRBV18 and J usage is TRBJ2-5, with TRBD2 identical over 15 bases. The CDR3 runs to 16 residues. Germline-derived CDR1 and CDR2 are KGHSH and LQKENI. V gave up 2 bases and J gave up 7 bases; unmatched junction bases: 5. The CDR3 spells CASSPGTSGRLGTQYF. The CDR3 nucleotides read TGTGCCAGCTCACCAGGGACTAGCGGGAGGCTCGGGACCCAGTACTTC.

The chain is built from TRBV2 and TRBJ1-5, with TRBD1 as a possible D gene (6 bases). Germline V gives CDR1 SNHLY, CDR2 FYNNEI. This CDR3 has 14 amino acids. The ends were cut back, 6 bases at V and 1 base at J, with 10 bases in the middle. CDR3 DNA sequence: TGTGCCAGCAGCTACGACAGGAGCAATCAGCCCCAGCATTTT. It is translated as CASSYDRSNQPQHF. Supplemented by reference TRBV2 and TRBJ1-5, the full variable domain reads EPEVTQTPSHQVTQMGQEVILRCVPISNHLYFYWYRQILGQKVEFLVSFYNNEISEKSEIFDDQFSVERPDGSNFTLKIRSTKLEDSAMYFCASSYDRSNQPQHFGDGTRLSIL.

The genes are TRBV28 and TRBJ1-4; D remains unclear. The ends were cut back, 6 bases at V and 0 bases at J, with 11 bases in the middle. Germline CDR1 MDHEN, CDR2 SYDVKM. CDR3 size: 15 residues. The CDR3 here is CASSRPAATNEKLFF. The CDR3 DNA follows: TGTGCCAGCAGCCGCCCCGCCGCAACTAATGAAAAACTGTTTTTT.

This rearrangement joins TRBV19 to TRBJ2-2; TRBD1 matches 9 bases. The CDR3 extends over 13 amino acids. The trim removed 10 bases at V and 4 bases at J, leaving 4 bases unmatched. Germline lookup yields CDR1 LNHDA and CDR2 SQIVND (reference sequence). The CDR3 nucleotides are TGTGCCACACAGGGGGCGCGCACCGGGGAGCTGTTTTTT. Protein: CATQGARTGELFF.

The rearrangement uses TRBV6-5 and TRBJ2-4; D not resolved. Germline V gene data show CDR1 as MNHEY and CDR2 as SVGAGI. The V gene lost 0 bases and the J gene lost 0 bases, with 9 bases spanning the gap. The CDR3 spans 16 residues. The chain's CDR3 is CASSYSPPLAKNIQYF. The CDR3, as DNA: TGTGCCAGCAGTTACTCGCCCCCTCTAGCCAAAAACATTCAGTACTTC.